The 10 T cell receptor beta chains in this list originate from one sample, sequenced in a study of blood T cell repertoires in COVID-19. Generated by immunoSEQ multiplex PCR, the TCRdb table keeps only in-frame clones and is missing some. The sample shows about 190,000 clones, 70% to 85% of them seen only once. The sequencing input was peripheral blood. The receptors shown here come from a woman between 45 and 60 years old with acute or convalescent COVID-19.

The CDR3, as DNA: TGTGCCAGCAGTCTCCGGGACAGAAAACTGTTTTTT. It translates to CASSLRDRKLFF. This sequence joins TRBV12-3 or TRBV12-4 and TRBJ1-4, with 7 bases lining up with TRBD1. This CDR3 comprises 12 residues. J lost 10 bases, V lost 5 bases, and 4 bases had no gene match.

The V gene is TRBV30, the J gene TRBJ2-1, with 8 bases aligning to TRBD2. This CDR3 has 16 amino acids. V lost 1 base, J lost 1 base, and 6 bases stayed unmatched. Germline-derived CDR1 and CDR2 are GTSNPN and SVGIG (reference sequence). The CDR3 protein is CAWSETGLASYNEQFF. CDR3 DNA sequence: TGTGCCTGGAGTGAAACTGGACTAGCTTCCTACAATGAGCAGTTCTTC.

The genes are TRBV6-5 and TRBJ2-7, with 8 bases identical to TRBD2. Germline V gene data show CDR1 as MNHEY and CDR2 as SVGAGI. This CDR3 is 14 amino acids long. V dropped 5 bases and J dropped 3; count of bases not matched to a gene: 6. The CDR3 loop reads CASSLVLADYEQYF. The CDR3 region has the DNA TGTGCCAGCAGTCTTGTACTAGCGGACTACGAGCAGTACTTC.

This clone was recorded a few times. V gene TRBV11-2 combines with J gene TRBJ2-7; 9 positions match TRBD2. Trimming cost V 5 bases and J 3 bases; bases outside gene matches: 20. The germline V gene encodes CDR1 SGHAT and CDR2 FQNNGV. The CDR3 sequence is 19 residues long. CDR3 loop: CASSARVGASGDPYYEQYF. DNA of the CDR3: TGTGCCAGCAGCGCCCGAGTCGGTGCTAGCGGGGACCCTTACTACGAGCAGTACTTC.

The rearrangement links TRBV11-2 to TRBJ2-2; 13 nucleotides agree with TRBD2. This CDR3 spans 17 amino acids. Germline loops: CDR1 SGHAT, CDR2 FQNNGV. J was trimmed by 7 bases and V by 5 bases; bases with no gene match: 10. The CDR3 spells CASSPGLAGDWDGELFF. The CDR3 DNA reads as TGTGCCAGCAGCCCTGGACTAGCGGGAGACTGGGACGGGGAGCTGTTTTTT.

CDR3 region: CASSPGTGGDSQPQHF. The CDR3 nucleotides read TGTGCCAGCTCACCCGGGACAGGCGGAGATAGTCAGCCCCAGCATTTT. The chain employs TRBV18 and TRBJ1-5; 8 bases align to TRBD1. The CDR3 length is 16 residues. The trim removed 3 bases at V and 6 bases at J, leaving 10 bases unmatched. Germline V gives CDR1 KGHSH, CDR2 LQKENI.

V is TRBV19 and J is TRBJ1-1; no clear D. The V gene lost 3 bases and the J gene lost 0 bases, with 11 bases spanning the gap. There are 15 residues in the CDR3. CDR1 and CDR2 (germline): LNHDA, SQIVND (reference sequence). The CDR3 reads CASSIGPGLNTEAFF. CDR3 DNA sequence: TGTGCCAGTAGTATTGGGCCAGGCTTGAACACTGAAGCTTTCTTT.

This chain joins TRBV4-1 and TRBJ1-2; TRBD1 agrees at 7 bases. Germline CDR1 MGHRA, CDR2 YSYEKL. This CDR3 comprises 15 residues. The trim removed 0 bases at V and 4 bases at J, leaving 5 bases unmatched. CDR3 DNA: TGCGCCAGCAGCCAAGATTCGACAGGGTCCTATGGCTACACCTTC. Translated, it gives CASSQDSTGSYGYTF.

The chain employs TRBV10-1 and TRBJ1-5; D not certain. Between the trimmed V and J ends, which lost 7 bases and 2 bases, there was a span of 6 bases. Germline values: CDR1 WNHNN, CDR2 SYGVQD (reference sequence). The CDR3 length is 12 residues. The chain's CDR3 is CASNTGNQPQHF. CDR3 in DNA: TGCGCCAGCAACACAGGCAATCAGCCCCAGCATTTT.

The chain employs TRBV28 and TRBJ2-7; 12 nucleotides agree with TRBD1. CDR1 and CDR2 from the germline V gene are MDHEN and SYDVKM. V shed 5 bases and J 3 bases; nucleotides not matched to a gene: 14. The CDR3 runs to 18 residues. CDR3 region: CASSPPGTGGPKGYEQYF. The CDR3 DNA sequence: TGTGCCAGCAGTCCCCCCGGGACAGGGGGCCCAAAAGGCTACGAGCAGTACTTC.